These 12 T cell receptor beta chains were sequenced from one sample in a study of T cell changes during pregnancy in multiple sclerosis. Libraries were prepared by immunoSEQ multiplex PCR; TCRdb keeps only in-frame clonotypes and omits some of them. This sample has tens of thousands of clones, with roughly 92% found just once. The sequenced sample was peripheral blood, obtained in the third trimester of pregnancy. The source of these receptors is a female donor in good health, enrolled as a control in a pregnancy study.

The J gene is TRBJ1-1, the V gene TRBV29-1; D gene unclear. Germline lookup yields CDR1 SQVTM and CDR2 ANQGSEA. The CDR3 has 11 amino acids. The ends were cut back, 4 bases at V and 3 bases at J, with 6 bases in the middle. The CDR3 region is CSVVLDTEAFF. The CDR3 nucleotides are TGCAGCGTTGTCCTTGACACTGAAGCTTTCTTT.

This chain joins TRBV27 and TRBJ2-7, with 7 bases fitting TRBD2. Germline V gene sequence: CDR1 MNHEY, CDR2 SMNVEV (reference sequence). Trimming removed 4 bases from V and 1 base from J; junction bases left unmatched: 7. The CDR3 is made up of 15 amino acids. In nucleotides, the CDR3 is TGTGCCAGCAGTTGGGGGGGGAGTAGATCCTACGAGCAGTACTTC. This translates into CASSWGGSRSYEQYF.

The chain links TRBV5-1 to TRBJ2-2, with D perhaps TRBD1 (5 bases). The CDR3 sequence is 15 residues long. The V end lost 2 bases, the J end lost 0 bases, and 8 bases lay between the germline ends. Germline V gives CDR1 SGHRS, CDR2 YFSETQ. The DNA of the CDR3 is TGCGCCAGCAGCTTCGGACACTCGAACACCGGGGAGCTGTTTTTT. It translates to CASSFGHSNTGELFF.

This clone was seen a few times. V and J are TRBV6-1 and TRBJ2-1; 11 bases line up with TRBD2. The CDR3 covers 15 residues. In germline, CDR1 is MNHNS, CDR2 SASEGT. The J segment lost 6 bases and the V segment lost 0 bases, leaving 1 base of the junction unmatched. The CDR3 DNA reads as TGTGCCAGCAGTGAAGCTAGCGGGGGGGCCAATGAGCAGTTCTTC. Translation gives CASSEASGGANEQFF.

The V gene is TRBV11-2, the J gene TRBJ2-7; 10 bases line up with TRBD2. V lost 5 bases and J lost 0; bases outside the gene matches: 10. This CDR3 has 17 residues. Germline-derived CDR1 and CDR2 are SGHAT and FQNNGV. The CDR3 protein is CASSRHSGTSASYEQYF. CDR3 nucleotide sequence: TGTGCCAGCAGCCGCCATTCGGGGACTAGCGCCTCCTACGAGCAGTACTTC.

V gene TRBV4-3 combines with J gene TRBJ2-2; 14 nucleotides align to TRBD2. The V gene end was trimmed by 0 bases and the J gene end by 3 bases; junction bases not matched to a gene: 9. CDR3 size: 20 residues. Germline V gene sequence: CDR1 LGHNA, CDR2 YSLEER. The CDR3 loop reads CASSQEGLAGAPGDTGELFF. CDR3 DNA: TGCGCCAGCAGCCAAGAGGGACTAGCGGGGGCTCCGGGGGACACCGGGGAGCTGTTTTTT.

DNA for the CDR3: TGTGCCAGCAGCTCCGGACAGGGAAGAAACACCATATATTTT. This gives the protein CASSSGQGRNTIYF. The chain uses TRBV6-5 and TRBJ1-3, with TRBD1 matching 8 bases. The germline V gene encodes CDR1 MNHEY and CDR2 SVGAGI. The CDR3 is made up of 14 amino acids. J gave up 5 bases and V 6 bases, and 6 bases lay outside the gene matches.

The chain combines TRBV11-2 with TRBJ2-7; possibly TRBD2 for D (6 bases). CDR1 and CDR2 from the germline V gene are SGHAT and FQNNGV. V was trimmed by 4 bases and J by 4 bases, leaving 17 bases between them. This CDR3 comprises 15 residues. The CDR3 sequence is CASSWMVGGTYEQYF. DNA of the CDR3: TGTGCCAGCAGCTGGATGGTGGGGGGAACTTACGAGCAGTACTTC.

The gene calls are TRBV7-8 and TRBJ2-2; TRBD2 aligns across 9 bases. This CDR3 has 16 amino acids. Per the germline V gene, CDR1 is SGHVS and CDR2 is FQNEAQ. V gave up 3 bases and J gave up 2 bases; unmatched junction bases: 4. The CDR3 DNA reads TGTGCCAGCAGCTTCCGACTAGCGGTAAACACCGGGGAGCTGTTTTTT. Amino acid sequence: CASSFRLAVNTGELFF.

V gene TRBV19 combines with J gene TRBJ1-1, with TRBD1 matching 9 bases. Trimming removed 5 bases from V and 4 bases from J; junction bases left unmatched: 5. The germline V gene has CDR1 LNHDA and CDR2 SQIVND (reference sequence). The CDR3 has 14 amino acids. CDR3 coding DNA: TGTGCCAGTAGTGGACAGGGGAGGGGCACTGAAGCTTTCTTT. Amino acids: CASSGQGRGTEAFF.

The chain joins TRBV29-1 to TRBJ2-7; possibly TRBD1 for D (5 bases). The CDR3 runs 12 residues. The V and J ends lost 3 bases and 3 bases respectively, with 9 bases between them. CDR1 and CDR2 from the germline V gene are SQVTM and ANQGSEA. CDR3 nucleotides: TGCAGCGTTGAGGTGACAGACTACGAGCAGTACTTC. This codes for CSVEVTDYEQYF.

The chain combines TRBV6-9 with TRBJ2-3; 10 positions agree with TRBD2. The CDR3 is made up of 17 amino acids. Germline V gene lookup returns CDR1 MNHGY and CDR2 SVAAGI. Germline trimming cut 6 bases from V and 0 bases from J; bases unmatched to any gene: 9. In nucleotides, the CDR3 is TGTGCCAGCAGCCCGACAGGGACTAGCGCTAGCACAGATACGCAGTATTTT. Encoded protein: CASSPTGTSASTDTQYF.